Below, 5 T cell receptor beta chains from the same sample are listed, as sequenced in a study of cytomegalovirus exposure and HLA in healthy donors. The PCR used 60 Vbeta and 13 Jbeta primers. Using immunoSEQ multiplex PCR, the repertoire was profiled, and TCRdb retains in-frame clones only, with some absent. The sample holds about 160,000 clones, roughly 88% seen once. Sequences were obtained from PBMCs. The receptors come from a boy aged 2 to 10 in good health and CMV-seronegative.

This chain uses TRBV5-6 with TRBJ1-2, with D unclear. Germline values: CDR1 SGHDT, CDR2 YYEEEE. Trimming left V 1 base short and J 3 bases short, with 10 bases between. This CDR3 has 14 residues. CDR3 bases: TGTGCCAGCAGCTTGCGGGGTTCGGACTATGGCTACACCTTC. Protein: CASSLRGSDYGYTF.

This chain links TRBV9 with TRBJ1-1; possible D gene TRBD1, 5 bases. V was trimmed by 3 bases and J by 5 bases, leaving 14 bases between them. Germline loops: CDR1 SGDLS, CDR2 YYNGEE. This CDR3 has 14 amino acids. The CDR3 loop is CASSAGTAGTEAFF. The CDR3 DNA reads TGTGCCAGCAGCGCTGGGACGGCGGGAACTGAAGCTTTCTTT. The full variable domain, its missing parts supplied by reference TRBV9 and TRBJ1-1, is DSGVTQTPKHLITATGQRVTLRCSPRSGDLSVYWYQQSLDQGLQFLIQYYNGEERAKGNILERFSAQQFPDLHSELNLSSLELGDSALYFCASSAGTAGTEAFFGQGTRLTVV.

The V call is TRBV10-2, the J call TRBJ2-2; 8 bases map to TRBD2. Trimming removed 5 bases from V and 4 bases from J; junction bases left unmatched: 3. Germline lookup yields CDR1 WSHSY and CDR2 SAAADI. The CDR3 length is 14 residues. This CDR3 reads CASSWRGVTGELFF. The CDR3 coding sequence is TGCGCCAGCAGTTGGCGGGGGGTCACCGGGGAGCTGTTTTTT.

V usage is TRBV6-5 and J usage is TRBJ2-3; 10 nucleotides align to TRBD2. Germline lookup yields CDR1 MNHEY and CDR2 SVGAGI. Unmatched junction bases numbered 6, after V lost 4 bases and J lost 5 bases. This CDR3 spans 15 amino acids. The DNA for the CDR3 is TGTGCCAGCAGTTTGGTAGCGGGAGGTATAGATACGCAGTATTTT. Its translation: CASSLVAGGIDTQYF.

The chain combines TRBV30 with TRBJ2-3; possibly TRBD2 for D (5 bases). The V end lost 3 bases, the J end lost 8 bases, and 12 bases lay between the germline ends. This CDR3 is built from 12 residues. CDR1 and CDR2 from the germline V gene are GTSNPN and SVGIG (reference sequence). As DNA, the CDR3 is TGTGCCTGGAGCCCGGGGATAGCTACGCAGTATTTT. Protein product: CAWSPGIATQYF.